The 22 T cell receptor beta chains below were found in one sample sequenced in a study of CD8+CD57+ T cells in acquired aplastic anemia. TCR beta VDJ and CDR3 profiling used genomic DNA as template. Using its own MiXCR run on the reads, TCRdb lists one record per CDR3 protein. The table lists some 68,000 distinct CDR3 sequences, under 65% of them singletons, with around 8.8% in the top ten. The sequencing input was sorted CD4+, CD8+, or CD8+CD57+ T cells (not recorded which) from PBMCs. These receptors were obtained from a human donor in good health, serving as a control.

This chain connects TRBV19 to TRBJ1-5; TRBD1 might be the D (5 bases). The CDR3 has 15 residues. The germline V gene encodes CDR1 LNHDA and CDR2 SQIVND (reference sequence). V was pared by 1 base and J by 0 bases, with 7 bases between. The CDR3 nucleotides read TGTGCCAGTAGTATAGGGGGGATTAGCAATCAGCCCCAGCATTTT. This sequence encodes CASSIGGISNQPQHF.

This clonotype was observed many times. The chain's CDR3 is CASGGEAFF. CDR3 sequence (DNA): TGTGCCAGCGGAGGAGAAGCTTTCTTT. V is TRBV9 and J is TRBJ1-1; D unresolved. The germline V gene has CDR1 SGDLS and CDR2 YYNGEE. CDR3 length: 9 residues. V was shortened by 7 bases and J by 8 bases, with 6 bases between the two germline ends.

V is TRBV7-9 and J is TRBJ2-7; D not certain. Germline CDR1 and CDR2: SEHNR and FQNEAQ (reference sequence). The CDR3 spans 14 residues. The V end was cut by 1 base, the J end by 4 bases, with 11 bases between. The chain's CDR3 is CASSLGAEEYEQYF. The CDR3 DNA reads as TGTGCCAGCAGCTTAGGGGCCGAGGAGTACGAGCAGTACTTC.

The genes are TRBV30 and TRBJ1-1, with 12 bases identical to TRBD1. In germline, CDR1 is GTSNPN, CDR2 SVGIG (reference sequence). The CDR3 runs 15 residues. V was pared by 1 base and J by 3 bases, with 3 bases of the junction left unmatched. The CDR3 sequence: CAWSGGTGGYTEAFF. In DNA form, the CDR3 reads TGTGCCTGGAGTGGTGGGACAGGGGGCTACACTGAAGCTTTCTTT.

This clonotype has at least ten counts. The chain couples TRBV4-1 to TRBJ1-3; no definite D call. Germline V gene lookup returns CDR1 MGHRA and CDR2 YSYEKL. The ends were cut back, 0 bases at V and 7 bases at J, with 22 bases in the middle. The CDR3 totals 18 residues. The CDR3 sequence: CASSQDFVPPPLGNTIYF. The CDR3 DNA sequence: TGCGCCAGCAGCCAAGATTTTGTGCCGCCCCCTCTGGGGAACACCATATATTTT.

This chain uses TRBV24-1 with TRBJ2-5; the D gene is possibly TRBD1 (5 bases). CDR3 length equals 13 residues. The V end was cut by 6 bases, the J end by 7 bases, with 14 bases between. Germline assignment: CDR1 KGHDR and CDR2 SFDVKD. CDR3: CATSSMGQMTQYF. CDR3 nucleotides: TGTGCCACCAGTAGTATGGGGCAAATGACCCAGTACTTC.

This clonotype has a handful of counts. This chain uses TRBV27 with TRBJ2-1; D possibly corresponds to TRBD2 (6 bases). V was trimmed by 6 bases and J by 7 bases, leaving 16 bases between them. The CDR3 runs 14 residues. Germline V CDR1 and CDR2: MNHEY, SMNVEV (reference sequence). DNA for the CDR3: TGTGCCAGCAGGGATACTTCGGGACTTAATGAGCAGTTCTTC. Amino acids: CASRDTSGLNEQFF.

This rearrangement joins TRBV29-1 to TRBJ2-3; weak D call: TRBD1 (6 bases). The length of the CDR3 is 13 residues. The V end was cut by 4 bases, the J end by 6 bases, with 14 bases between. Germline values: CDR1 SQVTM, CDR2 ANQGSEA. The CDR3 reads CSVAGHSMDTQYF. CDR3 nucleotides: TGCAGCGTTGCGGGACACAGCATGGATACGCAGTATTTT.

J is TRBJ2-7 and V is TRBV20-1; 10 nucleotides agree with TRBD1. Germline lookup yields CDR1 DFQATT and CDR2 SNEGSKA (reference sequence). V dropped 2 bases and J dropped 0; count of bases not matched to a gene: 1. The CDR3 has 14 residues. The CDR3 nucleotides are TGCAGTGCTAGACGGGACAGGGGCTCCTACGAGCAGTACGTC. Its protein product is CSARRDRGSYEQYV.

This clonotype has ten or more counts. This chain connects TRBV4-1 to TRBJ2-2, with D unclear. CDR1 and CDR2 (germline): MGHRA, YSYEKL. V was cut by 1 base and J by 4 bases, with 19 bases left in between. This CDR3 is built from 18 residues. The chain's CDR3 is CASSQVGGRDRSTGELFF. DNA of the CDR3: TGCGCCAGCAGCCAAGTCGGCGGAAGGGATCGGAGCACCGGGGAGCTGTTTTTT.

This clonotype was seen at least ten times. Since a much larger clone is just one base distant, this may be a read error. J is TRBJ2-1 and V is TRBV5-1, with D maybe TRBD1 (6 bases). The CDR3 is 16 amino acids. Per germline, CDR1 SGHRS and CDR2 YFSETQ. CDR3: CASSHTTGTIYNGQFF. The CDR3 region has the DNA TGCGCCAGCAGTCATACCACAGGGACGATCTACAATGGGCAGTTCTTC.

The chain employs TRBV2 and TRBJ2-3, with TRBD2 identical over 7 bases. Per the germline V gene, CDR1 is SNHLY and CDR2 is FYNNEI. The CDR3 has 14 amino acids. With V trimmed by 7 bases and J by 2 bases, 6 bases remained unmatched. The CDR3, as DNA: TGTGCCAGCATTGCAGCGGGGACCACAGATACGCAGTATTTT. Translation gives CASIAAGTTDTQYF.

This chain's CDR3 is CATSRGTGDGNYGYTF. The CDR3 DNA reads TGTGCCACCAGCAGAGGGACAGGGGACGGCAACTATGGCTACACCTTC. The gene calls are TRBV15 and TRBJ1-2; the match to TRBD1 covers 9 bases. The length of the CDR3 is 16 residues. Germline loops: CDR1 LNHNV, CDR2 YYDKDF (reference sequence). J lost 2 bases, V lost 1 base, and 5 bases had no gene match.

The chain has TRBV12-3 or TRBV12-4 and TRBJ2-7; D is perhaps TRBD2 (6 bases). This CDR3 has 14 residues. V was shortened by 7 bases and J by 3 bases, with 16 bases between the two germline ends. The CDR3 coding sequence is TGTGCCAGCACTTCGGGAGCTCGGGTCTACGAGCAGTACTTC. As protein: CASTSGARVYEQYF.

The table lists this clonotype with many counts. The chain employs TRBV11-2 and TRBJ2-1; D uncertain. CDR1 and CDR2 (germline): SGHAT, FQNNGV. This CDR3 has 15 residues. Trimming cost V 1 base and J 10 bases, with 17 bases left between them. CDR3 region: CASSLGASARVEQFF. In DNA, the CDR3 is TGTGCCAGCAGCTTAGGGGCTAGTGCCCGCGTAGAGCAGTTCTTC.

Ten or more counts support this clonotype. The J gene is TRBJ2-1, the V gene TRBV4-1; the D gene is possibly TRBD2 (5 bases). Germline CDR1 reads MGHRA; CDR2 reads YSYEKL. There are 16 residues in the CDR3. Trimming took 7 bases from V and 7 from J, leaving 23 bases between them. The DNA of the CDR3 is TGCGCCAGCAACCCACCGGGAACCCCGGACCGAAATGAGCAGTTCTTC. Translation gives CASNPPGTPDRNEQFF.

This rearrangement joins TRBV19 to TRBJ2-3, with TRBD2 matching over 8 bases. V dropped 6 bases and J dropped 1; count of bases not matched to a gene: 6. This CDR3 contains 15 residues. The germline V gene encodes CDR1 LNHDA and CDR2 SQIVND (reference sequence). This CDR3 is CASSIGGDRTDTQYF. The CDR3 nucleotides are TGTGCCAGTAGCATCGGGGGGGATCGCACAGATACGCAGTATTTT.

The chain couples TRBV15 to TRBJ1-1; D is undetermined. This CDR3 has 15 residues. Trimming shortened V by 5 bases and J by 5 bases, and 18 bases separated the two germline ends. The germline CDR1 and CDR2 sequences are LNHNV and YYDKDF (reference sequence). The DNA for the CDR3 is TGTGCCACCAGCTCCTCCCGCGTATCACAGACTGAAGCTTTCTTT. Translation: CATSSSRVSQTEAFF.

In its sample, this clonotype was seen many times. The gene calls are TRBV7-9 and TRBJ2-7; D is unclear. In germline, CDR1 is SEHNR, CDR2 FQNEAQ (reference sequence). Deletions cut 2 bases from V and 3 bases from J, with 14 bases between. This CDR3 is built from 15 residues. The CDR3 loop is CASSLSGGLYYEQYF. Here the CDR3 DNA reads TGTGCCAGCAGCTTATCGGGTGGGCTATACTACGAGCAGTACTTC. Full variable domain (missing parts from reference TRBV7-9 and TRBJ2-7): DTGVSQNPRHKITKRGQNVTFRCDPISEHNRLYWYRQTLGQGPEFLTYFQNEAQLEKSRLLSDRFSAERPKGSFSTLEIQRTEQGDSAMYLCASSLSGGLYYEQYFGPGTRLTVT.

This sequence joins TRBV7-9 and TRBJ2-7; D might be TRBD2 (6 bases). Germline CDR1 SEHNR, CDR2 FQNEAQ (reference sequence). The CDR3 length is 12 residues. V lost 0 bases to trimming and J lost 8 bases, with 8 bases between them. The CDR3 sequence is CASSLAREQQYF. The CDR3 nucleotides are TGTGCCAGCAGCTTAGCCCGGGAGCAGCAGTACTTC.

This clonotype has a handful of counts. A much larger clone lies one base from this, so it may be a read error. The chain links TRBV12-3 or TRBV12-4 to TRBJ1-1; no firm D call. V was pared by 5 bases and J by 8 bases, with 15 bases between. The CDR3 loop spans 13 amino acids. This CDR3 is CASSALRTGEAFF. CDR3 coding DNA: TGTGCCAGCAGTGCCCTAAGAACCGGAGAAGCTTTCTTT.

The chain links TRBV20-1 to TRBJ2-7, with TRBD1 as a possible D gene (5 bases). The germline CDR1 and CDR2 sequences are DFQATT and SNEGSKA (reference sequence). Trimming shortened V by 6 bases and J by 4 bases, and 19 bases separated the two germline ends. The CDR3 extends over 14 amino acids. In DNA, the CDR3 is TGCAGTGCCCGCCTACGAGTTGGGGCATACGAGCAGTACTTC. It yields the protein CSARLRVGAYEQYF.